The clone carrying this TCR beta chain was observed a few times. Its antigen remains unidentified. This clone may be a read error of a much larger clone one base away. Germline DNA was extracted alongside blood RNA, which was obtained from unsorted whole blood. Patients were chronically HBV-infected and treatment-naive. These data come from a study of tumor-infiltrating lymphocytes in primary liver carcinoma. Study details: Samples gave roughly 3.65 to 7.5 million productive TCRbeta reads, similar across tissue types.

The CDR3 runs 12 residues. CDR1 is SQVTM, CDR2 ANQGSEA, per germline. Whole-study results and caveats: Tumors carried a top-250-clone fraction significantly exceeding that of blood (p = 0.039). Each sample was bulk and unsorted; consequently, CD4+ and CD8+ repertoires were not compared.

A primer in the constant region served to generate TCR beta cDNA from approximately 450 ng of total RNA. Three rounds of nested multiplex PCR with slightly modified ARM-PCR produced TCR beta libraries. For around 11 cycles apiece, the opening two PCR rounds ran with TRBV1-TRBV30 forward primers and a C-beta reverse primer. TCRdb fed the multiplex PCR reads into MiXCR, producing one record per CDR3 protein. The table includes about 310,000 distinct CDR3 sequences, about 62% detected once. The sequence was collected from a man aged 35-49 years with primary liver carcinoma and hepatitis B virus infection. The sample was peripheral blood. This chain connects TRBV29-1 to TRBJ2-1; 8 bases fit TRBD2. In DNA form, the CDR3 reads TGCAGCCTATCTAGCGGGTACAATGAGCGGTTCTTC. Amino acids: CSLSSGYNERFF.